The clone carrying this T cell receptor beta chain was counted only a few times. The antigen is not known. The second PCR ran roughly 6 to 11 cycles with a sample-barcoded 5' primer and J-beta primers. TCRdb re-called the 5' RACE reads with MiXCR, one entry per CDR3 protein. The data show roughly 1,800,000 distinct CDR3 sequences, 40% to 55% seen once. Isolation recovered at least 6 million PBMCs from every sample. CDR1 SGHDT and CDR2 YYEEEE come from the germline V gene. CDR3 size: 12 residues. V lost 7 bases, J lost 9 bases, and 14 bases lay in between. These data come from a study of blood T cells in healthy people across ages. In the study overall: Researchers report that template switching captured about one barcoded beta molecule per two T cells.

General observations from the study: Bulk PBMC profiling left naive and antigen-experienced comparisons inconclusive.

Sequencing was done on a sample of blood. The rearrangement joins TRBV5-6 to TRBJ2-1; D may be TRBD1 (6 bases). The origin of this receptor is a woman aged 40 to 55 in good health. CDR3 amino acids: CASGQQGPEQFF. In DNA form, the CDR3 reads TGTGCCAGCGGACAACAGGGTCCTGAGCAGTTCTTC. Full variable domain (outside the CDR3, taken from reference TRBV5-6 and TRBJ2-1): DAGVTQSPTHLIKTRGQQVTLRCSPKSGHDTVSWYQQALGQGPQFIFQYYEEEERQRGNFPDRFSGHQFPNYSSELNVNALLLGDSALYLCASGQQGPEQFFGPGTRLTVL.